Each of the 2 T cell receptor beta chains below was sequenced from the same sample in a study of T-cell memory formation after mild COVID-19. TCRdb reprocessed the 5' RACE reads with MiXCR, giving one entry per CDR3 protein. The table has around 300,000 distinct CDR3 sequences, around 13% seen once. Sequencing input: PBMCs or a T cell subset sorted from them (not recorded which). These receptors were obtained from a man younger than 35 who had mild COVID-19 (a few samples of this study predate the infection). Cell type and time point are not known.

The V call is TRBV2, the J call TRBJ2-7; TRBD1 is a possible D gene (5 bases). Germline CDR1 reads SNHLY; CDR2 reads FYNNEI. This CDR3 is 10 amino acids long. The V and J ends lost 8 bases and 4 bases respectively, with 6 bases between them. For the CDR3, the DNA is TGTGCCAGCGCAGGGTACGAGCAGTACGTC. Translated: CASAGYEQYV.

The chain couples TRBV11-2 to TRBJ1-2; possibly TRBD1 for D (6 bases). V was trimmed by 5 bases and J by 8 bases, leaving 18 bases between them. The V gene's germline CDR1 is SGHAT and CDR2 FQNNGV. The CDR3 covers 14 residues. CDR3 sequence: CASSPQGTVSGYTF. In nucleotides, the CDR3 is TGTGCCAGCAGCCCACAGGGCACTGTTTCGGGCTACACCTTC.